Presented here are 10 T cell receptor beta chains from one specimen sequenced in a study of T-cell memory formation after mild COVID-19. TCRdb re-called the 5' RACE reads with MiXCR, one entry per CDR3 protein. This sample has fewer than 350,000 distinct CDR3 sequences, with approximately 19% found just once. The sequenced material came from PBMCs or a T cell subset sorted from them (not recorded which). The receptors were gathered from a man younger than 30 who had mild COVID-19 (a few samples of this study predate the infection). Cell type and time point are not known.

Only a few counts were recorded for this clonotype. The rearrangement links TRBV3-1 to TRBJ2-5; a weak D match, TRBD1 (5 bases). The CDR3 spans 15 residues. The germline CDR1 and CDR2 sequences are LGHDT and YNNKEL (reference sequence). V lost 2 bases and J 5 bases, leaving 15 bases between the germline ends. The CDR3 region is CASSQPALGRETQYF. The CDR3 coding sequence is TGTGCCAGCAGCCAACCGGCTCTGGGGCGGGAGACCCAGTACTTC.

The gene calls are TRBV24-1 and TRBJ2-1; perhaps TRBD1 as D (6 bases). CDR1 is KGHDR, CDR2 SFDVKD, per germline. The CDR3 extends over 14 amino acids. Trimming took 3 bases from V and 9 from J, leaving 14 bases between them. DNA of the CDR3: TGTGCCACCAGTGATGGGGACACCTGGGGTGAGCAGTTCTTC. Protein: CATSDGDTWGEQFF.

The genes are TRBV4-3 and TRBJ1-1; D ambiguous. Germline loops: CDR1 LGHNA, CDR2 YSLEER. Trimming pared 3 bases from V and 3 bases from J, leaving 11 bases between. CDR3 length: 14 residues. The CDR3 region has the DNA TGCGCCAGCAGCCAGTTGTATGCGGACACTGAAGCTTTCTTT. It specifies CASSQLYADTEAFF.

The chain has TRBV10-3 and TRBJ2-1; no definite D call. Between the trimmed V and J ends, which lost 10 bases and 6 bases, there was a span of 16 bases. This CDR3 comprises 13 residues. From germline, CDR1 is ENHRY and CDR2 SYGVKD. CDR3 in amino acids: CATGQAQINEQFF. CDR3 bases: TGTGCCACTGGGCAAGCGCAGATCAATGAGCAGTTCTTC.

The V call is TRBV7-3, the J call TRBJ1-1; D gene uncertain. Germline lookup yields CDR1 SGHTA and CDR2 FQGTGA. This CDR3 is 13 amino acids long. The V end was cut by 7 bases, the J end by 3 bases, with 12 bases between. CDR3 nucleotides: TGTGCCAGCACCCCCCGGGCATACACTGAAGCTTTCTTT. Translation gives CASTPRAYTEAFF.

The chain couples TRBV29-1 to TRBJ2-5, with TRBD2 matching over 13 bases. CDR3 length: 14 amino acids. Germline loops: CDR1 SQVTM, CDR2 ANQGSEA. V trimming: 4 bases; J trimming: 4 bases; junction bases outside the gene matches: 3. For the CDR3, the DNA is TGCAGCGTTGGGTGGACTAGCGGGGGAGAGACCCAGTACTTC. It specifies CSVGWTSGGETQYF.

The V call is TRBV7-2, the J call TRBJ2-2; 13 nucleotides agree with TRBD2. This CDR3 comprises 18 residues. The V segment lost 6 bases and the J segment 0 bases; nucleotides outside the gene matches: 7. The germline V gene has CDR1 SGHTA and CDR2 FQGNSA. This CDR3 is CASRDRTSGGANTGELFF. The CDR3 region has the DNA TGTGCCAGCAGGGATAGGACTAGCGGGGGCGCGAACACCGGGGAGCTGTTTTTT.

This clonotype was recorded a few times. V usage is TRBV2 and J usage is TRBJ2-5; perhaps TRBD2 as D (6 bases). This CDR3 contains 14 residues. CDR1 and CDR2 from the germline V gene are SNHLY and FYNNEI. V was cut by 6 bases and J by 2 bases, with 13 bases left in between. The CDR3 sequence is CASSGGDLQETQYF. The CDR3, as DNA: TGTGCCAGCAGCGGGGGAGACTTACAAGAGACCCAGTACTTC.

The rearrangement joins TRBV12-3 or TRBV12-4 to TRBJ2-2; D tentatively reads TRBD1 or TRBD2 (5 bases each). The CDR3 length is 14 residues. Trimming took off 7 bases at V and 4 bases at J, with 13 bases between the two ends. The CDR3: CASTPGTFTGELFF. In nucleotides, the CDR3 is TGTGCCAGCACTCCCGGGACCTTCACCGGGGAGCTGTTTTTT.

This clonotype has more than one count but fewer than ten. The V and J genes are TRBV5-1 and TRBJ1-2; possible D gene TRBD1, 6 bases. There are 13 residues in the CDR3. CDR1 and CDR2 from the germline V gene are SGHRS and YFSETQ. The V end lost 4 bases, the J end lost 6 bases, and 13 bases lay between the germline ends. In DNA form, the CDR3 reads TGCGCCAGCAGCGGTACAGGGTTCAATGGCTACACCTTC. Its protein is CASSGTGFNGYTF.